The entry below describes one T cell receptor beta chain. This sample is part of a study of T cells after somatic rescue of genetic block. CDR1 and CDR2 (germline): MNHNY, SVGAGI (reference sequence). This CDR3 has 15 amino acids. Trimming cost V 5 bases and J 6 bases, with 18 bases left between them. Produced via immunoSEQ multiplex PCR; TCRdb's table is partial and in-frame only. The data show about 10,000 clones, with around two thirds seen just once and approximately 23% held by the top ten. This TCR came from a boy aged 5-17 years. The sample taken for sequencing was peripheral blood mononuclear cells (PBMCs). This chain joins TRBV6-6 and TRBJ2-3; D not certain. CDR3 protein: CASSPVQRPRDTQYF. CDR3 nucleotide sequence: TGTGCCAGCAGTCCCGTCCAGCGTCCACGGGATACGCAGTATTTT.